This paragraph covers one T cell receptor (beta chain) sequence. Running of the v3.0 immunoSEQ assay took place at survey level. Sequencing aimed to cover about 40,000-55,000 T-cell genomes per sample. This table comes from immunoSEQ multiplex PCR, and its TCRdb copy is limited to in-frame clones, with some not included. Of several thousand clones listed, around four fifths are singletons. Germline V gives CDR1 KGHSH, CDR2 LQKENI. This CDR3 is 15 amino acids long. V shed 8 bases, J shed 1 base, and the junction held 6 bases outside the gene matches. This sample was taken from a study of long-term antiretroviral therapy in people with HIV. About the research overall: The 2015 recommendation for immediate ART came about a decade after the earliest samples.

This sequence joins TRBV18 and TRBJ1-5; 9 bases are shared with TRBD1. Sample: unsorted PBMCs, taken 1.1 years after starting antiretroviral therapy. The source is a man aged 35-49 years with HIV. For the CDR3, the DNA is TGTGCCAGCACCAAAACAGGGGGCAGCAATCAGCCCCAGCATTTT. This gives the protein CASTKTGGSNQPQHF.